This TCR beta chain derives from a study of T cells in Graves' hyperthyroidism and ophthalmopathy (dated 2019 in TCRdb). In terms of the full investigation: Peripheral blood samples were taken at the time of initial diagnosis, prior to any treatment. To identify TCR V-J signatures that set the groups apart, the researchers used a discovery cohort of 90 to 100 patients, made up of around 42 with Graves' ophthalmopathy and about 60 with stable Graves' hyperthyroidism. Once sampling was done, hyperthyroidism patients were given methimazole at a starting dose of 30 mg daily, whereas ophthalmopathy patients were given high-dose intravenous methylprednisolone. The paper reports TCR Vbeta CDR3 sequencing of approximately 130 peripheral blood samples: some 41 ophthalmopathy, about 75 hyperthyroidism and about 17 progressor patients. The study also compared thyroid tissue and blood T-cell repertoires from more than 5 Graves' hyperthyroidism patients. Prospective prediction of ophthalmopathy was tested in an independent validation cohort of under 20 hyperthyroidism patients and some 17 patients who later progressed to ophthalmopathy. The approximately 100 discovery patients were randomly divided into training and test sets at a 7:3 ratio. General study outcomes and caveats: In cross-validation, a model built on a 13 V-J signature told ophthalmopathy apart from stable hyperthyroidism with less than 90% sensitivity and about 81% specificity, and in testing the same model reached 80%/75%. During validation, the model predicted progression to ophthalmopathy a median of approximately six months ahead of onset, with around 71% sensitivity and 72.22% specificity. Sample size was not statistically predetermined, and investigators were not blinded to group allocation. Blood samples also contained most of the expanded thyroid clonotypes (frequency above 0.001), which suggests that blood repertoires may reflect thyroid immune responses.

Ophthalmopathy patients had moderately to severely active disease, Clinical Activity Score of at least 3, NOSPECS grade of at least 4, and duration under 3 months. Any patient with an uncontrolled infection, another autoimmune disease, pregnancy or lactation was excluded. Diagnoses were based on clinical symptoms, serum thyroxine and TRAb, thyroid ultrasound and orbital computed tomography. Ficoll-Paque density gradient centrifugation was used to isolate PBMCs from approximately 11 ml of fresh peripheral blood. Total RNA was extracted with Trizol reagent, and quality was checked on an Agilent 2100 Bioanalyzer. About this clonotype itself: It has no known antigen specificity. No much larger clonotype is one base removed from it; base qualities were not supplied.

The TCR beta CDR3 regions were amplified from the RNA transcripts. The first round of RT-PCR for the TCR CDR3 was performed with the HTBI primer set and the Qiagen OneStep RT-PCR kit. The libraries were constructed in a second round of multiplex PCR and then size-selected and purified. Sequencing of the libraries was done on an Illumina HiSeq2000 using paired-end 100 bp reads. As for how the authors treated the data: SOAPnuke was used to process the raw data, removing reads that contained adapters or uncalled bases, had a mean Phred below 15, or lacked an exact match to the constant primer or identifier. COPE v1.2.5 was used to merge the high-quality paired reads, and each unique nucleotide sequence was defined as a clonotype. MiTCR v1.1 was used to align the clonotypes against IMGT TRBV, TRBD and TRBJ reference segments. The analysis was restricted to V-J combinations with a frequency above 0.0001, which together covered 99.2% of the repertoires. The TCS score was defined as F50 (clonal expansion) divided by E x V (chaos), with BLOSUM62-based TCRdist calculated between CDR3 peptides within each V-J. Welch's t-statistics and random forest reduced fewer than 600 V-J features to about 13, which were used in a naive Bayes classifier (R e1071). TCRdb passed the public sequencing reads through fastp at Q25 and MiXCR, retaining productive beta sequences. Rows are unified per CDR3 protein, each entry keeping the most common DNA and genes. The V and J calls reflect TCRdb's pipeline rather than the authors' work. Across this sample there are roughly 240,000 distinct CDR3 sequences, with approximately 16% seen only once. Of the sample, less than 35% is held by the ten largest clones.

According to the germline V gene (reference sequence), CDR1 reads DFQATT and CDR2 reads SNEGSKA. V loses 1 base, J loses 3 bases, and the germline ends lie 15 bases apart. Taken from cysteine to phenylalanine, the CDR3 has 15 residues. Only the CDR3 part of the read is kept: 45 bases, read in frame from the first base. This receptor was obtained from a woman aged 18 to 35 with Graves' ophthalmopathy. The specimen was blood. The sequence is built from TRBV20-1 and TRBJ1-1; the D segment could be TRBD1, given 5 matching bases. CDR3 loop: CSARGWPGKDTEAFF. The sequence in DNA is TGCAGTGCTAGAGGTTGGCCAGGGAAGGACACTGAAGCTTTCTTT.